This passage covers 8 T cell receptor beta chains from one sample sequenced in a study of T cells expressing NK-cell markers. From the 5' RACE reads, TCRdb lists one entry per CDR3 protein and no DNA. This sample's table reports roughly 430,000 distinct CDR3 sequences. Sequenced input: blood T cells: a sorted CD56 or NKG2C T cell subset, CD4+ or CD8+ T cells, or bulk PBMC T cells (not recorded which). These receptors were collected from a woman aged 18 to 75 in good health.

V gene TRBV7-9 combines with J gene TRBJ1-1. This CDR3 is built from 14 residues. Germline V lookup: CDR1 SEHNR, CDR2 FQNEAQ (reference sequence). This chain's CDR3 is CASSTSGLATEAFF.

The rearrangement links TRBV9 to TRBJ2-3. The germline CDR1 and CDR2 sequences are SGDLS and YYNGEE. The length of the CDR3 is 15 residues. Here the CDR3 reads CASSVAGGATDTQYF. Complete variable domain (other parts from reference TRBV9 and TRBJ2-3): DSGVTQTPKHLITATGQRVTLRCSPRSGDLSVYWYQQSLDQGLQFLIQYYNGEERAKGNILERFSAQQFPDLHSELNLSSLELGDSALYFCASSVAGGATDTQYFGPGTRLTVL.

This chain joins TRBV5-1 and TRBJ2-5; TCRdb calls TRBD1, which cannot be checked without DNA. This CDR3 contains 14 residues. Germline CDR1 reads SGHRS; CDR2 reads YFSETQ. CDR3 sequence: CASSSQGSGETQYF.

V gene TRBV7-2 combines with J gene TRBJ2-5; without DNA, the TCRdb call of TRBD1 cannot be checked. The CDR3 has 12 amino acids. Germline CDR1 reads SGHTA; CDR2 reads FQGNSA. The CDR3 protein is CASGAYQETQYF.

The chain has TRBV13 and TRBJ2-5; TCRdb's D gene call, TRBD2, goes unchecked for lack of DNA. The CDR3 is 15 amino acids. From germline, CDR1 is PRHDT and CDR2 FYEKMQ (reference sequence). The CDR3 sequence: CASSALLGGQETQYF.

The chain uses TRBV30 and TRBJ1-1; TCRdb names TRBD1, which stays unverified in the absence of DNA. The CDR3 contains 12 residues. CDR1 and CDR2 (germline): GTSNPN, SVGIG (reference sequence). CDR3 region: CAWRGDNTEAFF.

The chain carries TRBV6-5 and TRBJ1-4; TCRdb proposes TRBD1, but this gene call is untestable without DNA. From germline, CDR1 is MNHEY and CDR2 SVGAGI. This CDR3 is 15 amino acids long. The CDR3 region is CASSYNQGGNEKLFF.

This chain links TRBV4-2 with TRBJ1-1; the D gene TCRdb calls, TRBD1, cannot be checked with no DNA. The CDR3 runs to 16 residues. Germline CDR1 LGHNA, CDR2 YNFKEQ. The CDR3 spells CASSQDGGGQGTEAFF.